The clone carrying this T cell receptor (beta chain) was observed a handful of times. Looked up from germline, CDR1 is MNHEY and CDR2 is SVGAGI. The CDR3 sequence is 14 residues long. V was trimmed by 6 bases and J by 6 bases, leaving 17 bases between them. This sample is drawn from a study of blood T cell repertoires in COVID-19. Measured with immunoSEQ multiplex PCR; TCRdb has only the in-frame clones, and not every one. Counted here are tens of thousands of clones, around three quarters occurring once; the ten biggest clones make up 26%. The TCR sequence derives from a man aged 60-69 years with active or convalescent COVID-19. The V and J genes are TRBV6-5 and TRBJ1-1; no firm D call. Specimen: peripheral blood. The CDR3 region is CASSPPGTRAEAFF. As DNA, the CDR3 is TGTGCCAGCAGCCCCCCCGGTACGCGGGCTGAAGCTTTCTTT.